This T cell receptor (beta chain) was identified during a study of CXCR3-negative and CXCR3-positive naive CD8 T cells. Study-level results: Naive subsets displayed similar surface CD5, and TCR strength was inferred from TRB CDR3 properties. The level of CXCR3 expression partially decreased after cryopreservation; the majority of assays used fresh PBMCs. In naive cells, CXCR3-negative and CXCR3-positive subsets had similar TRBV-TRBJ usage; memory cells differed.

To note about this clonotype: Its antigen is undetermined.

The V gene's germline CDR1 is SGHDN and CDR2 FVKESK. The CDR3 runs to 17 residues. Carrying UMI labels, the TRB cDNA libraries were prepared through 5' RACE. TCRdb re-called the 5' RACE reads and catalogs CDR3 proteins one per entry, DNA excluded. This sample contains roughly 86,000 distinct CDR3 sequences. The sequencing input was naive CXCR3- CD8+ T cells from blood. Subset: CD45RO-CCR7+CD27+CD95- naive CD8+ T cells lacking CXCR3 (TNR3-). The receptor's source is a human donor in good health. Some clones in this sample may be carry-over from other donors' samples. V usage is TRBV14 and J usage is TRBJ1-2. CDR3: CASSQVYSGSLVGGYTF.